Reported below is one T cell receptor (beta chain). This record belongs to a study of shared T cell receptors in the human thymus. Assay: immunoSEQ multiplex PCR; the TCRdb copy retains only in-frame clones and omits some. In the table there are some 640,000 clones, around 87% of which are singletons. This CDR3 comprises 14 residues. Germline V gene lookup returns CDR1 LNHDA and CDR2 SQIVND (reference sequence). V lost 4 bases, J lost 6 bases, and 10 bases lay in between. The sample was also linked to a second study, of human thymus T cells.

Material for sequencing was thymocytes. V and J are TRBV19 and TRBJ1-6; D ambiguous. This receptor was obtained from a boy younger than two with a congenital heart defect. Written as DNA, the CDR3 is TGTGCCAGTAGTAAACACAGATCTAATTCACCCCTCCACTTT. This codes for CASSKHRSNSPLHF.